One TCR beta chain is described in this entry. Its antigen is unknown. This CDR3 spans 12 amino acids. With V trimmed by 10 bases and J by 11 bases, 12 bases remained unmatched. Germline V gene sequence: CDR1 MGHDK, CDR2 SYGVNS. These data come from a study of blood T cells in healthy people across ages. Study findings and constraints: Leaving the PBMCs unsorted stopped any conclusive comparison of naive versus antigen-experienced cells. Age showed a roughly linear inverse relationship with TCR beta diversity per million T cells.

Using a J-beta primer mix together with a sample-barcoded 5' primer, a second PCR was run for about 7 to 12 cycles. MiXCR, applied by TCRdb to the 5' RACE reads, yields one record per CDR3 protein. The sample gives over 1.5 million distinct CDR3 sequences, about 50% of which show up once; less than 2.5% is in the top ten. This rearrangement joins TRBV25-1 to TRBJ2-5; 8 bases line up with TRBD1. Sequencing was performed on blood. The receptor's source is a woman aged 40 to 55 in good health. The CDR3 DNA reads TGTGCCACCCAGGGGGCACTCGATGAGCAGTACTTC. Amino acids: CATQGALDEQYF.